These T cell receptor beta chains were read from a single sample in a study of cytomegalovirus exposure and HLA in healthy donors. Clones were read by immunoSEQ multiplex PCR, and TCRdb kept only the in-frame ones, dropping some. The data contain over 250,000 clones, 80% to 90% of them singletons. Sequencing was performed on PBMCs. Source of these receptors: a man aged 40-49 years in good health and CMV-seropositive. Each CDR3 is given with its conserved first and last residue. A D gene is named only where the DNA matches it firmly. Size values are once, few and many counts, or a class for expanded clones, and some rows have none.

d_call clone_size j_call v_call cdr3_nt cdr3_aa
NA NA TRBJ2-7 TRBV4-3 TGCGCCAGCAGCGCGCAGGATACAAGCTCCTACGAGCAGTACTTC CASSAQDTSSYEQYF
NA NA TRBJ2-3 TRBV11-2 TGTGCCAGCAGATCCGTGAGATGGACTAAGGCAGATACGCAGTATTTT CASRSVRWTKADTQYF
NA NA TRBJ2-1 TRBV11-3 TGTGCCAGCAGCCCAATCTATACGGGAGTCTACAATGAGCAGTTCTTC CASSPIYTGVYNEQFF
NA NA TRBJ2-7 TRBV21-1 TGTGCCAGCAGCAGTCGAGGGGGCCTCTCCTACGAGCAGTACTTC CASSSRGGLSYEQYF
NA once TRBJ1-1 TRBV4-3 TGCGCCAGCAGCCGAAGCAGGGGTATGAACACTGAAGCTTTCTTT CASSRSRGMNTEAFF
TRBD2 NA TRBJ2-3 TRBV7-2 TGTGCCAGCAGCTTAGCTGCTAGCGGGAGGGCGGGAGATACGCAGTATTTT CASSLAASGRAGDTQYF
TRBD1 once TRBJ2-2 TRBV29-1 TGCAGCGTTGAAGGTCGGGACAGGACGAACACCGGGGAGCTGTTTTTT CSVEGRDRTNTGELFF
TRBD1 NA TRBJ2-1 TRBV4-1 TGCGCCAGCAGCCAACATGGACAGGAGTCCTACAATGAGCAGTTCTTC CASSQHGQESYNEQFF
NA NA TRBJ1-5 TRBV28 TGTGCCAGCAGTTTAAACAGGGCGCGATGGGATAGCAATCAGCCCCAGCATTTT CASSLNRARWDSNQPQHF
NA once TRBJ1-3 TRBV28 TGTGCCAGCAGTAAAGGGAGCGGATCTGGAAACACCATATATTTT CASSKGSGSGNTIYF
NA NA TRBJ2-6 TRBV5-1 TGCGCCAGCAGCGGGCCTGGGGCCAACGTCCTGACTTTC CASSGPGANVLTF
TRBD2 NA TRBJ2-1 TRBV9 TGTGCCAGCAGCTCCTTAACCGGGACTAGCGGGATTTACAATGAGCAGTTCTTC CASSSLTGTSGIYNEQFF
NA NA TRBJ1-1 TRBV7-7 TGTGCTAGCAGCTTAGCCGGGGACACTGAAGCTTTCTTT CASSLAGDTEAFF
TRBD1 NA TRBJ2-7 TRBV5-1 TGCGCCAGCAGCTTGGAGGGACAGGGGGCTGGCGAGCAGTACTTC CASSLEGQGAGEQYF
TRBD1 once TRBJ1-1 TRBV4-1 TGCGCCAGCAGCCAGACTACAGGGGGCAAGCCTGAAGCTTTCTTT CASSQTTGGKPEAFF
TRBD1 once TRBJ2-7 TRBV28 TGTGCCAGCAGTTCGGGACAGGGGCACATAAATTCGGGATTC CASSSGQGHINSGF
TRBD1 NA TRBJ1-2 TRBV19 TGTGCCAGCTACGCGGGACAGGGCCACGTTTTGGATGGCTACACCTTC CASYAGQGHVLDGYTF
NA NA TRBJ1-1 TRBV6-1 TGTGCCAGCAGTGCCCAGACAGTTATGAACACTGAAGCTTTCTTT CASSAQTVMNTEAFF
NA NA TRBJ1-1 TRBV19 TGTGCCAGTAGTATACGGGCAGGGTTAAACACTGAAGCTTTCTTT CASSIRAGLNTEAFF
NA NA TRBJ1-2 TRBV5-1 TGCGCCAGCAGCTTGGGGACAGAACCTGGCTACACCTTC CASSLGTEPGYTF
NA NA TRBJ2-5 TRBV2 TGTGCCAGCAACCCCTCCCTGGTAGCGGAGACCCAGTACTTC CASNPSLVAETQYF
NA NA TRBJ2-7 TRBV13 TGTGCCAGCAGCTTAGGGCAGGGAATCCACGAGCAGTACTTC CASSLGQGIHEQYF
NA few TRBJ2-1 TRBV6-5 TGTGCCAGCAGTCAGTGGGTCGGAGACAATGAGCAGTTCTTC CASSQWVGDNEQFF
NA NA TRBJ1-2 TRBV28 TGTGCCAGCAGTTTGAAGTGGAGCTATGGCTACACCTTC CASSLKWSYGYTF
TRBD2 few TRBJ2-3 TRBV5-1 TGCGCCAGCAGCTTGGTGGCTCGGGGGGGCACAGATACGCAGTATTTT CASSLVARGGTDTQYF
TRBD1 NA TRBJ2-1 TRBV27 TGTGCCAGCAGTCTCGGACAGGGCTACAATGAGCAGTTCTTC CASSLGQGYNEQFF
NA NA TRBJ2-7 TRBV10-3 TGTGCCATCAGTGAGTTTTCGGGGGGCGTCGACGAGCAGTACTTC CAISEFSGGVDEQYF
NA NA TRBJ1-2 TRBV29-1 TGCAGCGTTGATGAATCGCGCGGGGACTATGGCTACACCTTC CSVDESRGDYGYTF
TRBD2 NA TRBJ2-7 TRBV7-9 TGTGCCAGCAGCTCCCAACTAGCGGGAGGCGGCGAGCAGTACTTC CASSSQLAGGGEQYF
NA NA TRBJ2-7 TRBV6-4 TGTGCCAGCAGTGAGGTAGCAGACTCCTACGAGCAGTACTTC CASSEVADSYEQYF
NA NA TRBJ2-7 TRBV11-2 TGTGCCAGCAGTCGCAAGTGGGACTGGCAGTACTTC CASSRKWDWQYF
TRBD1 NA TRBJ1-3 TRBV7-9 TGTTCCGGAAGAGACGGGACAGGGTCTGGAAACACCATATATTTT CSGRDGTGSGNTIYF
NA NA TRBJ2-7 TRBV7-9 TGTGCCAGCAGCTCCGAGTACGAGCAGTACTTC CASSSEYEQYF
NA NA TRBJ1-1 TRBV29-1 TGCAGCGTTGAACCCCAGGGCACTGAAGCTTTCTTT CSVEPQGTEAFF
NA NA TRBJ2-2 TRBV4-3 TGCGCCAGCAGCCAAGCTTACGGGTGGAACACCGGGGAGCTGTTTTTT CASSQAYGWNTGELFF
NA NA TRBJ2-7 TRBV2 TGTGCCAGCAAGGATAGCGGAAGCTCCTACGAGCAGTACTTC CASKDSGSSYEQYF
TRBD1 NA TRBJ2-1 TRBV5-1 TGCGCCAGCAGCTCCGGGACAGGGGATCGGGAGCAGTTCTTC CASSSGTGDREQFF
TRBD1 NA TRBJ2-5 TRBV5-6 TGTGCCAGCAGCCTCGTAACAGGGGCACAAGAGACCCAGTACTTC CASSLVTGAQETQYF
TRBD1 NA TRBJ2-3 TRBV9 TGTGCCAGCAGCGTAGAACCAGGGGGCAGGACAGATACGCAGTATTTT CASSVEPGGRTDTQYF
NA few TRBJ2-1 TRBV5-1 TGCGCCAGCAGCATCGGAGTAGTGGATGAGCAGTTCTTC CASSIGVVDEQFF
TRBD1 few TRBJ1-4 TRBV28 TGTGCCAGCAGTTTGATCCCGGGACAGGGGGCGAAAAAACTGTTTTTT CASSLIPGQGAKKLFF
TRBD1 NA TRBJ2-7 TRBV4-1 TGCGCCAGTTCGAACCGGGACAGGGGTTACGAGCAGTACTTC CASSNRDRGYEQYF
TRBD1 NA TRBJ1-1 TRBV7-3 TGTGCCAGCAGCCCCTCCGGGACAGGGTTGATCCCTGAAGCTTTCTTT CASSPSGTGLIPEAFF
TRBD1 NA TRBJ1-1 TRBV18 TGTGCCAGCTCACCTCTTGTCAGGACAGGGGAAACTGAAGCTTTCTTT CASSPLVRTGETEAFF
NA NA TRBJ2-7 TRBV14 TGTGCCAGCAGCCAAGATCCCCGGGACTACGAGCAGTACTTC CASSQDPRDYEQYF
NA NA TRBJ2-1 TRBV7-9 TGTTCCGGCGGCCATCCGGGGTCCTACAATGAGCAGTTCTTC CSGGHPGSYNEQFF
NA NA TRBJ2-7 TRBV13 TGTGCCAGCAGCCGAGGACTGGAGCCTGATGCCCGCTACGAGCAGTACTTC CASSRGLEPDARYEQYF
TRBD2 NA TRBJ2-1 TRBV2 TGTGCCAGCATCCGGGGACTAACGGCTGACAATGAGCAGTTCTTC CASIRGLTADNEQFF
NA NA TRBJ2-7 TRBV10-1 TGCGCCAGCAGTGAGCGGTTTTCGGACGAGCAGTACTTC CASSERFSDEQYF
NA NA TRBJ2-3 TRBV7-2 TGTGCCAGCAGCTTAAGGTTTGGGCCTTATACGCAGTATTTT CASSLRFGPYTQYF
NA NA TRBJ2-1 TRBV5-1 TGCGCCAGCAGCTCTCTAGCCTACAATGAGCAGTTCTTC CASSSLAYNEQFF
TRBD1 NA TRBJ2-7 TRBV6-1 TGTGCCAGCAGTGGACAGGGGACGGCCACCTACGAGCAGTACTTC CASSGQGTATYEQYF
TRBD2 NA TRBJ2-2 TRBV9 TGTGCCAGCAGCCGCAGCGGGGGCGGGGAGCTGTTTTTT CASSRSGGGELFF
NA NA TRBJ1-4 TRBV28 TGTGCCAGCAAAACGGGGGGCTCTGGGAATGAAAAACTGTTTTTT CASKTGGSGNEKLFF
NA NA TRBJ1-1 TRBV5-1 TGCGCCAGCAGCCCGGACTTGAACACTGAGGCTTTCTTT CASSPDLNTEAFF
NA NA TRBJ1-2 TRBV5-6 TGTGCCAGCAGCTTGGAAACGTTGACAAGATATGGCTACACCTTC CASSLETLTRYGYTF
NA NA TRBJ1-1 TRBV29-1 TGCAGCGTCGTGGACAGCTATGTGGGCACTGAAGCTTTCTTT CSVVDSYVGTEAFF
TRBD1 NA TRBJ2-1 TRBV7-9 TGTTCCAGCAGCCCCCCGGGGACAGATGAGCAGTTCTTC CSSSPPGTDEQFF
NA NA TRBJ1-1 TRBV5-5 TGTGCCAGCAGCTTGATCGGGGTGGCGAACACTGAAGCTTTCTTT CASSLIGVANTEAFF
NA once TRBJ2-5 TRBV5-1 TGCGCCAGCAGCTTGGCCACGGGGTCCGAGGAAGAGACCCAGTACTTC CASSLATGSEEETQYF